This entry lists 22 T cell receptor beta chains sequenced from one sample in a study of CD8 T cells in ankylosing spondylitis. Study outcomes and limitations: Seemingly distinctive of ankylosing spondylitis blood was a TCR beta motif formed by eight highly homologous variants.

The antigens of these receptors remain unknown. MiXCR, run by TCRdb on the 5' RACE reads, gives a single entry per CDR3 protein. The data contain just under 550,000 distinct CDR3 sequences, 9.5% to 15% of them seen just once; the ten biggest clones take up over 6.5%. The source material was blood, either unsorted or a sorted T cell fraction (not recorded which). These receptors came from a male donor with ankylosing spondylitis.

This clonotype showed up just a few times. The V gene is TRBV5-1, the J gene TRBJ2-2; TRBD2 aligns across 8 bases. V dropped 2 bases and J dropped 5; count of bases not matched to a gene: 5. This CDR3 has 15 residues. Germline-derived CDR1 and CDR2 are SGHRS and YFSETQ. The CDR3: CASSFGSGRTGELFF. In DNA form, the CDR3 reads TGCGCCAGCAGCTTCGGAAGCGGGAGAACCGGGGAGCTGTTTTTT.

The chain employs TRBV2 and TRBJ2-7, with 8 bases matching TRBD2. The CDR3 contains 14 residues. V dropped 4 bases and J dropped 12; count of bases not matched to a gene: 14. Germline V gives CDR1 SNHLY, CDR2 FYNNEI. In nucleotides, the CDR3 is TGTGCCAGCAGTGTCGGGCGGGAGGCCCTCCGAGGGTACTTC. It is translated as CASSVGREALRGYF.

There are a few counts of this clonotype. CDR3 DNA sequence: TGCGCCAGCAGCGGACGGGAGGCGGTCGGGGAGCTGTTTTTT. Translation gives CASSGREAVGELFF. This chain uses TRBV5-1 with TRBJ2-2; TRBD2 matches at 7 bases. The junction had 7 bases not matched to a gene; V was cut back by 4 bases and J by 7 bases. This CDR3 comprises 14 residues. Germline loops: CDR1 SGHRS, CDR2 YFSETQ.

This clonotype has just a few counts. The rearrangement uses TRBV6-6 and TRBJ2-5; D is uncertain. Between the trimmed V and J ends, which lost 6 bases and 5 bases, there was a span of 10 bases. The CDR3 totals 12 residues. CDR1 MNHNY and CDR2 SVGAGI come from the germline V gene (reference sequence). The CDR3 DNA is TGTGCCAGCAGACGCGGTTGGGAGACCCAGTACTTC. Translating it yields CASRRGWETQYF.

CDR3 nucleotides: TGTGCCACCAGCAGAGAAATTAGCGGGGGGTACAATGAGCAGTTCTTC. This sequence encodes CATSREISGGYNEQFF. V usage is TRBV15 and J usage is TRBJ2-1; TRBD2 agrees at 10 bases. This CDR3 has 16 residues. V was clipped by 0 bases and J by 4 bases; unmatched bases: 3. CDR1 and CDR2 from the germline V gene are LNHNV and YYDKDF (reference sequence). Supplemented by reference TRBV15 and TRBJ2-1, the full variable domain reads DAMVIQNPRYQVTQFGKPVTLSCSQTLNHNVMYWYQQKSSQAPKLLFHYYDKDFNNEADTPDNFQSRRPNTSFCFLDIRSPGLGDTAMYLCATSREISGGYNEQFFGPGTRLTVL.

The J gene is TRBJ2-5, the V gene TRBV14; D perhaps matches TRBD2 (5 bases). V lost 1 base to trimming and J lost 2 bases, with 11 bases between them. CDR1 is SGHDN, CDR2 FVKESK, per germline. This CDR3 has 15 residues. CDR3 region: CASSQGGKRQETQYF. CDR3 sequence (DNA): TGTGCCAGCAGCCAAGGAGGAAAGCGGCAAGAGACCCAGTACTTC.

This clonotype was observed a handful of times. The genes are TRBV7-2 and TRBJ1-3, with 7 nucleotides matching TRBD1. Germline V gene data show CDR1 as SGHTA and CDR2 as FQGNSA. The CDR3 length is 15 residues. The V segment lost 4 bases and the J segment 2 bases; nucleotides outside the gene matches: 5. CDR3 residues: CASSSTGQAGNTIYF. As DNA, the CDR3 is TGTGCCAGCAGCTCGACAGGGCAGGCTGGAAACACCATATATTTT.

DNA of the CDR3: TGCGCCAGCAGTGACTCCGGGACAAGCTCCTACGAGCAGTACTTC. It encodes CASSDSGTSSYEQYF. The genes are TRBV10-2 and TRBJ2-7; a weak D match, TRBD1 (6 bases). Germline values: CDR1 WSHSY, CDR2 SAAADI. The V end was cut by 3 bases, the J end by 0 bases, with 12 bases between. The CDR3 totals 15 residues.

The sample holds many counts of this clonotype. The gene calls are TRBV12-3 or TRBV12-4 and TRBJ1-2, with D possibly being TRBD1 (6 bases). The CDR3 is made up of 14 amino acids. Trimming took off 5 bases at V and 4 bases at J, with 14 bases between the two ends. This CDR3 reads CASSKRQVPYGYTF. The CDR3 DNA reads TGTGCCAGCAGTAAAAGACAGGTGCCCTATGGCTACACCTTC.

This clonotype was observed a handful of times. V is TRBV5-1 and J is TRBJ1-3; D gene unclear. Trimming stripped 5 bases from V and 0 bases from J, with 3 bases between. The CDR3 is 12 residues long. In germline, CDR1 is SGHRS, CDR2 YFSETQ. The CDR3 coding sequence is TGCGCCAGCAGTGACTCTGGAAACACCATATATTTT. Translating gives CASSDSGNTIYF.

The genes are TRBV27 and TRBJ2-2; 7 bases line up with TRBD2. Germline trimming cut 2 bases from V and 1 base from J; bases unmatched to any gene: 1. Germline V CDR1 and CDR2: MNHEY, SMNVEV (reference sequence). CDR3 length equals 15 residues. This chain's CDR3 is CASSLTSVNTGELFF. The CDR3 region has the DNA TGTGCCAGCAGTTTAACTAGCGTGAACACCGGGGAGCTGTTTTTT.

The CDR3 spells CASRTTGGHEQYF. CDR3 DNA sequence: TGTGCCAGCAGGACGACAGGGGGCCACGAGCAGTACTTC. The genes are TRBV27 and TRBJ2-7; the match to TRBD1 covers 10 bases. Per germline, CDR1 MNHEY and CDR2 SMNVEV (reference sequence). There are 13 residues in the CDR3. J gave up 5 bases and V 6 bases, and 4 bases lay outside the gene matches.

In its sample, this clonotype was seen a few times. The rearrangement uses TRBV5-1 and TRBJ2-5; 8 nucleotides align to TRBD2. Germline V lookup: CDR1 SGHRS, CDR2 YFSETQ. The CDR3 has 15 residues. Unmatched junction bases numbered 7, after V lost 2 bases and J lost 4 bases. CDR3 sequence: CASSLQAGAGETQYF. The CDR3 bases are TGCGCCAGCAGCTTACAAGCGGGAGCGGGAGAGACCCAGTACTTC. Variable domain in full (rest from reference TRBV5-1 and TRBJ2-5): KAGVTQTPRYLIKTRGQQVTLSCSPISGHRSVSWYQQTPGQGLQFLFEYFSETQRNKGNFPGRFSGRQFSNSRSEMNVSTLELGDSALYLCASSLQAGAGETQYFGPGTRLLVL.

This rearrangement joins TRBV10-3 to TRBJ2-7; D is possibly TRBD1 or TRBD2 (5 bases each). This CDR3 is 15 amino acids long. CDR1 is ENHRY and CDR2 is SYGVKD in the germline V gene. V lost 2 bases and J lost 3, with 14 bases in between. CDR3 sequence: CAISEPGQKLYEQYV. CDR3 DNA: TGTGCCATCAGTGAGCCGGGGCAGAAACTCTACGAGCAGTACGTC.

This clonotype was detected a few times. The J gene is TRBJ2-7, the V gene TRBV2; either TRBD1 or TRBD2 may fit D (5 bases each). The germline gives CDR1 SNHLY, CDR2 FYNNEI. The CDR3 is 12 amino acids. V was cut by 6 bases and J by 5 bases, with 11 bases left in between. CDR3 in amino acids: CASRGDGHEQYF. As DNA, the CDR3 is TGTGCCAGCAGAGGGGACGGACACGAGCAGTACTTC.

This clonotype was seen only a few times. V and J are TRBV14 and TRBJ2-2; D possibly corresponds to TRBD1 (6 bases). This CDR3 region has 14 residues. V dropped 0 bases and J dropped 7 bases, with 9 bases sitting between them. CDR1 and CDR2 (germline): SGHDN, FVKESK. The DNA of the CDR3 is TGTGCCAGCAGCCAAGACCGAGGGGGCGGGGAGCTGTTTTTT. This codes for CASSQDRGGGELFF.

This chain joins TRBV7-8 and TRBJ1-6, with D uncertain. The V gene lost 1 base and the J gene lost 0 bases, with 10 bases spanning the gap. The length of the CDR3 is 17 residues. Germline CDR1 and CDR2: SGHVS and FQNEAQ. CDR3 residues: CASSLERVTSYNSPLHF. CDR3 DNA: TGTGCCAGCAGCTTAGAGAGGGTAACCTCCTATAATTCACCCCTCCACTTT.

The V call is TRBV20-1, the J call TRBJ1-4, with a tentative D call TRBD1 (5 bases). The CDR3 length is 16 residues. Trimming pared 1 base from V and 0 bases from J, leaving 12 bases between. Germline V gene sequence: CDR1 DFQATT, CDR2 SNEGSKA (reference sequence). The CDR3 spells CSARGGGGATNEKLFF. The CDR3 coding sequence is TGCAGTGCTAGAGGTGGGGGAGGTGCAACTAATGAAAAACTGTTTTTT.

Only a few counts were recorded for this clonotype. The J gene is TRBJ2-1, the V gene TRBV21-1; no DNA check was done on the table's D call, TRBD1. TRBV21-1 has pseudogene status. There are 14 residues in the CDR3. The CDR3 here is CASTGQSIYNEQFF. CDR3 in DNA: TGTGCCAGCACCGGACAGTCGATCTACAATGAGCAGTTCTTC.

This chain links TRBV14 with TRBJ2-1, with D perhaps matching TRBD1 (6 bases). The V end lost 2 bases, the J end lost 4 bases, and 15 bases lay between the germline ends. Germline V gene lookup returns CDR1 SGHDN and CDR2 FVKESK. The CDR3 is made up of 16 amino acids. The CDR3 spells CASSQYRDPGYNEQFF. Here the CDR3 DNA reads TGTGCCAGCAGCCAATACAGGGATCCGGGATACAATGAGCAGTTCTTC.

The chain recombines TRBV5-1 with TRBJ2-3; 8 bases match TRBD2. V was clipped by 3 bases and J by 0 bases; unmatched bases: 3. Germline lookup yields CDR1 SGHRS and CDR2 YFSETQ. The CDR3 spans 15 residues. This CDR3 is CASSSPSGSTDTQYF. The CDR3 DNA reads as TGCGCCAGCAGCTCCCCTAGCGGGAGCACAGATACGCAGTATTTT.

This clonotype was counted ten times or more. The chain has TRBV6-5 and TRBJ1-3; the match to TRBD1 covers 7 bases. With 4 bases clipped from V and 6 bases from J, the junction kept 9 bases outside the gene matches. The CDR3 has 15 amino acids. The germline V gene encodes CDR1 MNHEY and CDR2 SVGAGI. The CDR3 region is CASSFQGGGSNTIYF. The CDR3 DNA follows: TGTGCCAGCAGTTTCCAGGGGGGCGGCTCAAACACCATATATTTT.